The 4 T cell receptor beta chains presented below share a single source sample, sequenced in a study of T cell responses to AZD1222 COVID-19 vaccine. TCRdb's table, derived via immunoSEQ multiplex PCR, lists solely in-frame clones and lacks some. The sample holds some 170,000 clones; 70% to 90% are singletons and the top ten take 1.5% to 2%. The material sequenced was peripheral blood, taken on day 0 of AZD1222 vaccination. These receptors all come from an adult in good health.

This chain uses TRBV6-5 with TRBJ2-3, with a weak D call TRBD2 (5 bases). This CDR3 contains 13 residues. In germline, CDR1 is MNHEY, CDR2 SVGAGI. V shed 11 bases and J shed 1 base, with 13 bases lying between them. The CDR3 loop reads CASCAGGTDTQYF. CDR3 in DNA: TGTGCCTCCTGTGCGGGTGGCACAGATACGCAGTATTTT.

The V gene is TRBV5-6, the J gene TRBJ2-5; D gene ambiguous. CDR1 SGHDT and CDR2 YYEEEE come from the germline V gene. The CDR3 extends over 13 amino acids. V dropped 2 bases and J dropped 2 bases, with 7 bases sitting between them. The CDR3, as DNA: TGTGCCAGCAGCTTTGTTAGTCAAGAGACCCAGTACTTC. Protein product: CASSFVSQETQYF.

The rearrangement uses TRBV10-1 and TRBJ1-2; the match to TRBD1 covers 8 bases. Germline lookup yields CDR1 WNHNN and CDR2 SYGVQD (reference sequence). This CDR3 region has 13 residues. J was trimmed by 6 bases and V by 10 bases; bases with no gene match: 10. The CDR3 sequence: CATTGQGHDGYTF. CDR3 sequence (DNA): TGCGCCACGACCGGACAGGGACACGATGGCTACACCTTC.

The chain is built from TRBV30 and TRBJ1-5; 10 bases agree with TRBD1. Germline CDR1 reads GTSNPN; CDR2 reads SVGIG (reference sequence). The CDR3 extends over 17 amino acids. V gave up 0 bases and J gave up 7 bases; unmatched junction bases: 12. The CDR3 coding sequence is TGTGCCTGGAGTGTACGCGCTGACAGGGGGCCTGGACAGCCCCAGCATTTT. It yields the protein CAWSVRADRGPGQPQHF.